The 5 T cell receptor beta chains given below trace back to one sample, sequenced in a study of T cells after somatic rescue of genetic block. TCRdb's copy holds only in-frame clones and misses some; the assay was immunoSEQ multiplex PCR. The data contain approximately 58,000 clones, more than 90% of them singletons. Sequencing was done on a sample of peripheral blood mononuclear cells (PBMCs). These receptors originate from a child less than two years old.

This clone was seen a few times. V is TRBV10-3 and J is TRBJ2-7; D is unclear. Trimming took 3 bases from V and 2 from J, leaving 2 bases between them. Germline V gene data show CDR1 as ENHRY and CDR2 as SYGVKD. CDR3 length equals 11 residues. This CDR3 is CAISDTYEQYF. For the CDR3, the DNA is TGTGCCATCAGTGACACCTACGAGCAGTACTTC.

The chain employs TRBV30 and TRBJ2-7; 10 nucleotides match TRBD1. Germline loops: CDR1 GTSNPN, CDR2 SVGIG (reference sequence). Trimming took 1 base from V and 3 from J; bases not matched to a gene: 0. The CDR3 is 13 amino acids. The CDR3 DNA sequence: TGTGCCTGGAGTGGGACAGGGGGCTACGAGCAGTACTTC. Its protein is CAWSGTGGYEQYF. Using reference TRBV30 and TRBJ2-7 for the parts outside the CDR3, the full variable domain is SQTIHQWPATLVQPVGSPLSLECTVEGTSNPNLYWYRQAAGRGLQLLFYSVGIGQISSEVPQNLSASRPQDRQFILSSKKLLLSDSGFYLCAWSGTGGYEQYFGPGTRLTVT.

V is TRBV9 and J is TRBJ2-3; no clear D. Germline V gives CDR1 SGDLS, CDR2 YYNGEE. The V and J ends lost 0 bases and 2 bases respectively, with 10 bases between them. The CDR3 sequence is 15 residues long. The CDR3 region is CASSVVGRNTDTQYF. The CDR3 DNA sequence: TGTGCCAGCAGCGTAGTTGGGCGAAACACAGATACGCAGTATTTT.

The chain links TRBV7-9 to TRBJ2-2; D is ambiguous. Germline V CDR1 and CDR2: SEHNR, FQNEAQ (reference sequence). Deletions cut 10 bases from V and 5 bases from J, with 5 bases between. This CDR3 region has 10 residues. The CDR3 is CAISTGELFF. The DNA for the CDR3 is TGTGCCATCTCTACCGGGGAGCTGTTTTTT.

This chain joins TRBV7-8 and TRBJ1-1; D is unresolved. Germline V lookup: CDR1 SGHVS, CDR2 FQNEAQ. V was trimmed by 6 bases and J by 1 base, leaving 12 bases between them. The CDR3 extends over 14 amino acids. The CDR3 spells CASSQGRGNTEAFF. The CDR3 nucleotides are TGTGCCAGCAGTCAAGGCCGGGGGAACACTGAAGCTTTCTTT. The variable domain in full, with the rest retrieved from reference TRBV7-8 and TRBJ1-1, is GAGVSQSPRYKVAKRGQDVALRCDPISGHVSLFWYQQALGQGPEFLTYFQNEAQLDKSGLPSDRFFAERPEGSVSTLKIQRTQQEDSAVYLCASSQGRGNTEAFFGQGTRLTVV.